Each of the 18 T cell receptor beta chains below was sequenced from the same sample in a study of Graves' ophthalmopathy and Graves' hyperthyroidism (dated by TCRdb to about 2018). The listed sequencing device is Illumina HiSeq 2000. For repertoire sequencing, the TCR beta CDR3 regions were amplified from RNA transcripts. HTBI primers and the Qiagen OneStep RT-PCR kit were used in a first-round RT-PCR, which was followed by a second-round multiplex PCR, size selection and purification. TCRdb passed the public sequencing reads through fastp at Q25 and MiXCR, retaining productive beta sequences. Each CDR3 protein gets just one entry, which takes the most common genes and DNA from the rows behind it. For this sample the table gives some 750,000 distinct CDR3 sequences, of which approximately 40% were detected only once. 44% of the sample rests with the top ten. The source material was peripheral blood. All receptors derive from an adult man with Graves' ophthalmopathy.

This clonotype was counted ten times or more. This chain connects TRBV11-2 to TRBJ1-1; D ambiguous. Per germline, CDR1 SGHAT and CDR2 FQNNGV. V lost 1 base and J lost 1, with 10 bases in between. The CDR3 extends over 15 amino acids. The DNA of the CDR3 is TGTGCCAGCAGCTTAGGTAGGGTAGGGAACACTGAAGCTTTCTTT. Translated, it gives CASSLGRVGNTEAFF.

On this clonotype: An end of the junction does not agree with germline; a read error may underlie this. J is TRBJ2-5 and V is TRBV24-1; D call uncertain. Germline CDR1 is KGHDR and CDR2 is SFDVKD. CDR3 length: 13 residues. The CDR3, as DNA: TGTGCCAGCAGTGACGCGTCGATAGAGACCCAGTACTTC. Encoded protein: CASSDASIETQYF.

A single count supports this clonotype. For the CDR3, the DNA is TGTGCCAGCAGCTTAGCTCAGGTCCGCTCTGGGGCCAACGTCCTGACTTTC. This translates into CASSLAQVRSGANVLTF. The V gene is TRBV7-6, the J gene TRBJ2-6; D is ambiguous. The ends were cut back, 0 bases at V and 0 bases at J, with 9 bases in the middle. Germline V gives CDR1 SGHVS, CDR2 FNYEAQ. This CDR3 region has 17 residues.

This clonotype has a handful of counts. The chain uses TRBV11-2 and TRBJ1-1; D remains ambiguous. From germline, CDR1 is SGHAT and CDR2 FQNNGV. The V gene lost 4 bases and the J gene lost 5 bases, with 20 bases spanning the gap. The CDR3 loop spans 16 amino acids. The CDR3 DNA sequence: TGTGCCAGCAGCTACGGGATGGGTGTGGTTCGAACTGAAGCTTTCTTT. Translating gives CASSYGMGVVRTEAFF.

The CDR3 is CASSIFQGYLVGYTF. The CDR3 nucleotides read TGTGCCAGTAGTATATTCCAGGGATACTTGGTCGGCTACACCTTC. The chain employs TRBV19 and TRBJ1-2; D possibly corresponds to TRBD1 (5 bases). From germline, CDR1 is LNHDA and CDR2 SQIVND (reference sequence). This CDR3 spans 15 amino acids. V lost 2 bases and J 8 bases, leaving 18 bases between the germline ends.

In this sample, this clonotype turned up a few times. The chain uses TRBV19 and TRBJ1-1; the D is unclear. Germline V gives CDR1 LNHDA, CDR2 SQIVND (reference sequence). The CDR3 has 16 amino acids. V gave up 4 bases and J gave up 4 bases, with 19 bases separating them. DNA for the CDR3: TGTGCCAGTAGTAACCAGATCACGGTTAGCCTCACTGAAGCTTTCTTT. It specifies CASSNQITVSLTEAFF.

This sequence joins TRBV12-3 or TRBV12-4 and TRBJ2-5, with D possibly matching TRBD1 (5 bases). The CDR3 is 13 amino acids. Trimming cost V 3 bases and J 6 bases, with 11 bases left between them. The CDR3, as DNA: TGTGCCAGCAGTTTTATGGGGCAACAGACCCAGTACTTC. It is translated as CASSFMGQQTQYF.

Many counts were recorded for this clonotype. The chain employs TRBV2 and TRBJ2-7, with TRBD1 as a possible D gene (5 bases). This CDR3 is built from 14 residues. Looked up from germline, CDR1 is SNHLY and CDR2 is FYNNEI. V shed 8 bases and J shed 2 bases, with 16 bases lying between them. As DNA, the CDR3 is TGTGCCAGCGCGGTACTGGACAAAACCTACGAGCAGTACTTC. Translated: CASAVLDKTYEQYF.

In its sample, this clonotype was seen many times. The CDR3 DNA reads as TGTGCCAGCAGCACCGGGCGGGAGCAGTACTTC. Amino acid sequence: CASSTGREQYF. The chain couples TRBV6-5 to TRBJ2-7; no firm D call. CDR1 and CDR2 from the germline V gene are MNHEY and SVGAGI. Trimming left V 6 bases short and J 7 bases short, with 10 bases between. This CDR3 is built from 11 residues.

In this sample, this clonotype turned up many times. The CDR3 reads CASGRAETQYF. The CDR3 nucleotides read TGTGCCAGTGGTAGGGCGGAGACCCAGTACTTC. The chain uses TRBV2 and TRBJ2-5; D is ambiguous. The germline V gene has CDR1 SNHLY and CDR2 FYNNEI. This CDR3 comprises 11 residues. With 9 bases removed from V and 5 bases from J, the gap between germline ends came to 10 bases.

The sample holds a few counts of this clonotype. J is TRBJ1-1 and V is TRBV7-9, with 10 bases aligning to TRBD1. The CDR3 is 16 amino acids. Unmatched junction bases numbered 12, after V lost 4 bases and J lost 7 bases. CDR1 and CDR2 (germline): SEHNR, FQNEAQ (reference sequence). The CDR3 sequence: CASSSTGGRVGVEAFF. The CDR3 nucleotides read TGTGCCAGCAGCTCGACAGGGGGCCGAGTCGGGGTTGAAGCTTTCTTT. Drawing the rest from reference TRBV7-9 and TRBJ1-1, the complete variable domain is DTGVSQNPRHKITKRGQNVTFRCDPISEHNRLYWYRQTLGQGPEFLTYFQNEAQLEKSRLLSDRFSAERPKGSFSTLEIQRTEQGDSAMYLCASSSTGGRVGVEAFFGQGTRLTVV.

CDR3 sequence (DNA): TGTGCCAGCAGTCAGGGGGATGACAGAAACACCATATATTTT. It yields the protein CASSQGDDRNTIYF. The chain joins TRBV6-1 to TRBJ1-3; 7 bases map to TRBD1. The trim removed 5 bases at V and 5 bases at J, leaving 6 bases unmatched. Germline V gene data show CDR1 as MNHNS and CDR2 as SASEGT. The CDR3 runs 14 residues.

This clonotype was found many times. The V call is TRBV29-1, the J call TRBJ2-5; 7 bases are a match to TRBD1. V trimming: 6 bases; J trimming: 0 bases; junction bases outside the gene matches: 4. CDR1 and CDR2 (germline): SQVTM, ANQGSEA. The CDR3 length is 13 residues. The DNA of the CDR3 is TGCAGCGTACAGGACAGGCACCAAGAGACCCAGTACTTC. Protein sequence: CSVQDRHQETQYF.

Comments on this clonotype: One end of the junction does not line up with germline, which may come from a read error. V gene TRBV24-1 combines with J gene TRBJ1-5, with D possibly being TRBD1 (6 bases). The CDR3 length is 14 residues. CDR1 and CDR2 (germline): KGHDR, SFDVKD. Here the CDR3 DNA reads TGTGCCAGCAGTGAAGCGGTGGGGGCCTCACCCCAGCATTTT. Amino acids: CASSEAVGASPQHF.

The V gene is TRBV9, the J gene TRBJ1-3, with a weak D call TRBD1 (6 bases). There are 16 residues in the CDR3. Germline V gene sequence: CDR1 SGDLS, CDR2 YYNGEE. The V end was cut by 4 bases, the J end by 0 bases, with 14 bases between. The CDR3 here is CASSQESGVSGNTIYF. The CDR3, as DNA: TGTGCCAGCAGCCAAGAGTCAGGGGTCTCTGGAAACACCATATATTTT. The full variable domain, rest sourced from reference TRBV9 and TRBJ1-3, is DSGVTQTPKHLITATGQRVTLRCSPRSGDLSVYWYQQSLDQGLQFLIQYYNGEERAKGNILERFSAQQFPDLHSELNLSSLELGDSALYFCASSQESGVSGNTIYFGEGSWLTVV.

This clonotype was detected ten times or more. The genes are TRBV7-2 and TRBJ1-4; D is unclear. Germline loops: CDR1 SGHTA, CDR2 FQGNSA. The CDR3 runs to 13 residues. V was pared by 3 bases and J by 5 bases, with 7 bases between. The DNA for the CDR3 is TGTGCCAGCAGCTTGTTCGAGAATGAAAAACTGTTTTTT. The encoded protein is CASSLFENEKLFF.

Concerning this clonotype itself: A read error may account for a junction end that differs from germline. The CDR3 protein is CASSYATADTGELFF. The CDR3 region has the DNA TGTGCCAGCAGTTACGCGACAGCCGACACCGGGGAGCTGTTTTTT. This chain uses TRBV10-3 with TRBJ2-2, with D perhaps TRBD1 (5 bases). Per germline, CDR1 ENHRY and CDR2 SYGVKD. The CDR3 sequence is 15 residues long.

This chain joins TRBV25-1 and TRBJ1-4; D may be TRBD1 (6 bases). With 6 bases removed from V and 3 bases from J, the gap between germline ends came to 14 bases. Germline V CDR1 and CDR2: MGHDK, SYGVNS. This CDR3 has 15 amino acids. For the CDR3, the DNA is TGTGCCAGCAGCCAGAACAGGGCTCCTAATGAAAAACTGTTTTTT. Residues: CASSQNRAPNEKLFF.